This T cell receptor (beta chain) was recovered during a study of blood T cell repertoires in COVID-19. The V gene end was trimmed by 5 bases and the J gene end by 7 bases; junction bases not matched to a gene: 6. This CDR3 spans 13 amino acids. CDR1 is SGHDT, CDR2 YYEEEE, per germline. Original processing notes: It was from reference gene primer amplification that nucleated cell counts were estimated. Sequenced by immunoSEQ multiplex PCR; TCRdb stores in-frame clones only, minus some. V, J and clone size reflect that table, while D and trimming were determined from the DNA. The sample has about 170,000 clones; approximately 86% are singletons.

The specimen sequenced was peripheral blood. The TCR sequence derives from a woman older than 75 with COVID-19, enrolled during active disease. The chain combines TRBV5-6 with TRBJ2-1, with 7 bases that match TRBD1. The CDR3 spells CASSRQGGNEQFF. CDR3 nucleotide sequence: TGTGCCAGCAGTCGACAGGGTGGAAATGAGCAGTTCTTC.